A selection of T cell receptor beta chains follows, all from one sample in a study of T cells in Graves' hyperthyroidism and ophthalmopathy. TCRdb processed the multiplex PCR reads anew with MiXCR; each CDR3 protein has one entry. The table records 280,000 or so distinct CDR3 sequences, about 15% of them present only once. The sample comprised blood. All receptors come from a woman in her forties or fifties with Graves' hyperthyroidism that later progressed to Graves' ophthalmopathy. Both conserved end residues are part of each CDR3. Fields, in order: D gene, clone size, V gene, J gene, CDR3 protein, CDR3 DNA. A D gene is named only where the DNA matches it firmly. Size values are once, few and many counts, or a class for expanded clones, and some rows have none.

>.|few|TRBV19|TRBJ1-1
CASSIDHRGIEAFF
TGTGCCAGTAGTATAGATCATCGCGGCATTGAAGCTTTCTTT
>.|many|TRBV7-7|TRBJ2-7
CASSPNPGGWYEQYF
TGTGCTAGCAGCCCTAATCCAGGTGGTTGGTACGAGCAGTACTTC
>.|many|TRBV28|TRBJ2-1
CASSLRGGNEQFF
TGTGCCAGCAGCCTAAGGGGGGGGAATGAGCAGTTCTTC
>.|few|TRBV20-1|TRBJ1-2
CSVWRGFGYTF
TGCAGTGTGTGGAGGGGGTTTGGCTACACCTTC
>TRBD1|.|TRBV5-5|TRBJ1-5
CASKGGVGQPQHF
TGTGCCAGCAAAGGGGGCGTAGGGCAGCCCCAGCATTTT
>TRBD2|many|TRBV6-1|TRBJ2-2
CASSTLRLAENTGELFF
TGTGCCAGCAGTACCCTTCGGCTAGCGGAGAACACCGGGGAGCTGTTTTTT
>TRBD1|many|TRBV28|TRBJ2-3
CASIGGTGARDTQYF
TGTGCCAGTATAGGTGGCACAGGGGCCCGAGATACGCAGTATTTT
>TRBD2|few|TRBV5-6|TRBJ2-2
CASSLGLAGIPGELFF
TGTGCCAGCAGCTTGGGACTAGCGGGAATTCCCGGGGAGCTGTTTTTT
>TRBD1|.|TRBV3-1|TRBJ1-6
CASSQVTQGGSPLHF
TGTGCCAGCAGCCAAGTCACCCAGGGGGGATCACCCCTCCACTTT
>.|many|TRBV6-2/TRBV6-3|TRBJ2-7
CASSYRWGSYEQYF
TGTGCCAGCAGTTATAGGTGGGGCTCCTACGAGCAGTACTTC
>.|many|TRBV3-1|TRBJ2-1
CASSQWTEQFF
TGTGCCAGCAGCCAATGGACTGAGCAGTTCTTC
>TRBD1|many|TRBV2|TRBJ2-2
CASEDRGATGELFF
TGTGCCAGTGAAGACAGGGGGGCCACCGGGGAGCTGTTTTTT
>TRBD1|few|TRBV20-1|TRBJ1-6
CSARGPTGTADSPLHF
TGCAGTGCTAGAGGCCCGACCGGGACAGCCGATTCACCCCTCCACTTT
>TRBD1|many|TRBV20-1|TRBJ2-5
CSARWTGQETQYF
TGCAGTGCTAGATGGACAGGGCAAGAGACCCAGTACTTC
>TRBD2|few|TRBV6-1|TRBJ2-1
CASSPRGGSSYNEQFF
TGTGCCAGCAGTCCCCGGGGCGGGAGCTCCTACAATGAGCAGTTCTTC
>.|.|TRBV14|TRBJ2-1
CASSQYSGNEQFF
TGTGCCAGCAGCCAATATAGCGGCAATGAGCAGTTCTTC
>.|many|TRBV27|TRBJ2-1
CASSTGARSSYNEQFF
TGTGCCAGCTCCACCGGGGCCCGCAGCTCCTACAATGAGCAGTTCTTC
>.|many|TRBV28|TRBJ2-3
CASREGGTDTQYF
TGTGCCAGCAGGGAAGGAGGCACAGATACGCAGTATTTT
>TRBD2|many|TRBV6-2/TRBV6-3|TRBJ2-1
CASSYDGRLPSYNEQFF
TGTGCCAGCAGTTATGACGGGAGGCTTCCCTCCTACAATGAGCAGTTCTTC
>.|many|TRBV3-1|TRBJ2-1
CASSPTGVPLHLNEQFF
TGTGCCAGCAGCCCCACCGGGGTACCCCTTCACTTAAATGAGCAGTTCTTC
>.|many|TRBV27|TRBJ2-3
CASKGGYPSTQYF
TGTGCCAGCAAGGGGGGGTATCCGTCCACGCAGTATTTT
>TRBD2|many|TRBV20-1|TRBJ2-1
CSAGTSGSNEQFF
TGCAGTGCCGGGACTAGCGGGAGTAATGAGCAGTTCTTC
>.|.|TRBV9|TRBJ2-2
CASSAQSKGWTGELFF
TGTGCCAGCAGCGCCCAGTCGAAGGGCTGGACCGGGGAGCTGTTTTTT
>TRBD1|many|TRBV7-9|TRBJ2-7
CASSPRDREYEQYF
TGTGCCAGCAGCCCCCGGGACAGGGAGTACGAGCAGTACTTC
>.|.|TRBV29-1|TRBJ2-7
CSVDGGNEQYF
TGCAGCGTTGACGGGGGAAACGAGCAGTACTTC
>.|many|TRBV20-1|TRBJ1-2
CSARDTYTAGDYGYTF
TGCAGTGCTAGAGATACCTACACCGCAGGGGACTATGGCTACACCTTC
>.|few|TRBV25-1|TRBJ1-2
CASTQGLHGYTF
TGTGCCAGCACACAGGGTCTTCATGGCTACACCTTC
>.|.|TRBV5-1|TRBJ1-6
CASSFSTGGVNSPLHF
TGCGCCAGCAGCTTTTCGACCGGCGGGGTTAATTCACCCCTCCACTTT
>TRBD1|many|TRBV18|TRBJ2-5
CASSRGQQETQYF
TGTGCCAGCTCACGGGGACAGCAAGAGACCCAGTACTTC
>TRBD2|many|TRBV10-3|TRBJ2-2
CAIKDSGRNTGELFF
TGTGCCATCAAGGACAGCGGGAGAAACACCGGGGAGCTGTTTTTT
>.|.|TRBV6-5|TRBJ2-5
CASSYSTGLRVETQYF
TGTGCCAGCAGTTACTCCACAGGGTTGAGGGTGGAGACCCAGTACTTC
>.|.|TRBV7-9|TRBJ1-2
CASSPDPLYGYTF
TGTGCCAGCAGCCCCGACCCCCTTTATGGCTACACCTTC
>.|.|TRBV5-1|TRBJ2-2
CASMLGQGAGELFF
TGCGCCAGCATGCTTGGGCAGGGTGCCGGGGAGCTGTTTTTT
>.|many|TRBV30|TRBJ2-1
CAGNEQFF
TGTGCCGGCAATGAGCAGTTCTTC
>TRBD1|once|TRBV19|TRBJ2-6
CASSSDTGAGANVLTF
TGTGCCAGTAGTAGCGATACAGGGGCCGGGGCCAACGTCCTGACTTTC
>.|.|TRBV24-1|TRBJ2-2
CATSDLRARGVTGELFF
TGTGCCACCAGTGATTTAAGGGCCAGGGGGGTTACCGGGGAGCTGTTTTTT
>.|many|TRBV20-1|TRBJ2-7
CSARAVGGGVEQYF
TGCAGTGCTAGAGCGGTAGGGGGAGGGGTTGAGCAGTACTTC
>TRBD1|.|TRBV25-1|TRBJ1-5
CASSATGGVGSSNQPQHF
TGTGCCAGCAGTGCCACAGGGGGCGTAGGTTCTAGCAATCAGCCCCAGCATTTT
>.|few|TRBV18|TRBJ1-1
CASSPPSLRNTEAFF
TGTGCCAGCTCACCTCCTTCGTTGAGAAACACTGAAGCTTTCTTT
>TRBD2|many|TRBV28|TRBJ2-1
CASSLASGSSNNNEQFF
TGTGCCAGCAGTTTGGCTAGCGGGAGCTCTAATAACAATGAGCAGTTCTTC
>.|many|TRBV7-9|TRBJ1-1
CASSFLGENTEAFF
TGTGCCAGCAGCTTTTTAGGGGAGAACACTGAAGCTTTCTTT
>.|many|TRBV20-1|TRBJ1-6
CSARSIFGVNSPLHF
TGCAGTGCTAGATCTATTTTTGGGGTAAATTCACCCCTCCACTTT
>TRBD2|.|TRBV2|TRBJ2-1
CASRDSGVYNEQFF
TGTGCCAGCAGGGATAGCGGGGTATACAATGAGCAGTTCTTC
>TRBD1|many|TRBV6-1|TRBJ2-7
CASSYDGQGGQQYF
TGTGCCAGCAGTTACGACGGACAGGGGGGGCAGCAGTACTTC
>TRBD1|few|TRBV25-1|TRBJ2-2
CASSKRTGDTGELFF
TGTGCCAGCAGTAAACGGACAGGGGACACCGGGGAGCTGTTTTTT
>TRBD1|.|TRBV7-7|TRBJ2-2
CASSLGTGSGELFF
TGTGCTAGCAGCTTGGGGACAGGGTCCGGGGAGCTGTTTTTT
>TRBD2|many|TRBV27|TRBJ2-7
CASRFASGSYEQYF
TGTGCCAGCAGATTTGCTAGCGGGAGTTACGAGCAGTACTTC
>.|.|TRBV29-1|TRBJ1-1
CSVVAQAPEAFF
TGCAGCGTTGTCGCACAGGCCCCTGAAGCTTTCTTT
>TRBD2|.|TRBV30|TRBJ2-3
CAWSHPVGGVADTQYF
TGTGCCTGGAGCCATCCGGTTGGGGGGGTGGCCGATACGCAGTATTTT
>.|.|TRBV28|TRBJ2-7
CASSLRHPTYEQYF
TGTGCCAGCAGTTTACGGCACCCAACCTACGAGCAGTACTTC
>.|many|TRBV7-2|TRBJ1-4
CASSPRDTEKLFF
TGTGCCAGCAGCCCGAGGGATACTGAAAAACTGTTTTTT
>TRBD1|few|TRBV7-3|TRBJ2-1
CASSPWTGNNEQFF
TGTGCCAGCAGCCCCTGGACAGGGAATAATGAGCAGTTCTTC
>TRBD1|many|TRBV6-1|TRBJ2-7
CASSQTGAYRGQYF
TGTGCCAGCAGTCAGACAGGGGCATACCGAGGGCAGTACTTC
>.|many|TRBV12-3/TRBV12-4|TRBJ1-1
CASSLRLGVNTEAFF
TGTGCCAGCAGTTTAAGGTTAGGAGTGAACACTGAAGCTTTCTTT
>.|.|TRBV25-1|TRBJ2-1
CASSEFRIEDEQFF
TGTGCCAGCAGTGAGTTTCGAATAGAGGATGAGCAGTTCTTC
>.|many|TRBV15|TRBJ2-7
CATSSRETGTSSYEQYF
TGTGCCACCAGCAGTCGTGAGACAGGGACTAGCTCCTACGAGCAGTACTTC
>TRBD2|many|TRBV20-1|TRBJ2-1
CSARSGRVNEQFF
TGCAGCGCTAGGAGCGGGAGGGTGAATGAGCAGTTCTTC
>.|many|TRBV7-7|TRBJ2-3
CASSLHRTDTQYF
TGTGCTAGCAGCTTACACCGAACAGATACGCAGTATTTT
>.|many|TRBV2|TRBJ2-7
CASRFEKGLGWEQYF
TGTGCCAGCAGGTTTGAGAAGGGCCTCGGCTGGGAGCAGTACTTC